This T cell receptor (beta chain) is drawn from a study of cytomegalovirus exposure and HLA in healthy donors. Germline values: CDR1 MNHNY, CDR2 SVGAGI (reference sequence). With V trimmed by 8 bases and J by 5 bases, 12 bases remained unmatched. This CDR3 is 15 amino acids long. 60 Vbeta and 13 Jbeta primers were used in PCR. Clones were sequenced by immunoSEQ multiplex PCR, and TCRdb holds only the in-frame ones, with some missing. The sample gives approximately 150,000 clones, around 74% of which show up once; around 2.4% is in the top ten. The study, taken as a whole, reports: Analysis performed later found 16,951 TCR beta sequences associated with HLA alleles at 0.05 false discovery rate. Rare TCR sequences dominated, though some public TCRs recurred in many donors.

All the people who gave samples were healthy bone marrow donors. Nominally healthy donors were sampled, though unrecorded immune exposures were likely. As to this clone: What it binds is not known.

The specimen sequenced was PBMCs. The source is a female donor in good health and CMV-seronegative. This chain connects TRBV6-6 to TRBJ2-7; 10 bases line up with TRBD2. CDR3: CASSTRLAGYDEQYF. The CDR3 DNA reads TGTGCCAGCTCTACCCGACTAGCGGGTTATGACGAGCAGTACTTC.